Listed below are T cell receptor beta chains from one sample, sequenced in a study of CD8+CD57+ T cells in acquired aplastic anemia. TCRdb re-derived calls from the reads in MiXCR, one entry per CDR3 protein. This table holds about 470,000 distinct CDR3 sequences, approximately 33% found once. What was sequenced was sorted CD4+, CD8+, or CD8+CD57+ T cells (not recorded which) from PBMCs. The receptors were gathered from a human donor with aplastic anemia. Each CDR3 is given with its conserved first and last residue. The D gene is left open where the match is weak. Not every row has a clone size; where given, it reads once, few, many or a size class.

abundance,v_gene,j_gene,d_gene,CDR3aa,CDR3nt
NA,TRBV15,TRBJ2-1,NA,CATSSSPVSNEQFF,TGTGCCACCAGCAGTTCCCCAGTATCCAATGAGCAGTTCTTC
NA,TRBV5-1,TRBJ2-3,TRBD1,CASSYGQGGDTQYF,TGCGCCAGCAGCTACGGACAGGGAGGAGATACGCAGTATTTT
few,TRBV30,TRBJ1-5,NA,CAWSVQGPQPQHF,TGTGCCTGGAGTGTACAAGGGCCTCAGCCCCAGCATTTT
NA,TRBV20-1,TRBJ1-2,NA,CSARDHGNYGYTF,TGCAGTGCTAGAGATCACGGTAACTATGGCTACACCTTC
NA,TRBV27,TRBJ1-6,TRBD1,CASKGQDISPLHF,TGTGCCAGCAAAGGACAGGATATTTCACCCCTCCACTTT
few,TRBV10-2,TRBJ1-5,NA,CASQGTGSGQPQHF,TGCGCCAGCCAAGGGACGGGCTCGGGGCAGCCCCAGCATTTT
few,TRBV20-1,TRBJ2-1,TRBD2,CSAPWTSGNTGNEQFF,TGCAGTGCCCCGTGGACTAGCGGGAATACGGGGAATGAGCAGTTCTTC
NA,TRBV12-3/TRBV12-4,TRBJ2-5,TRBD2,CASSPQGGRLQTQYF,TGTGCCAGCAGCCCTCAAGGCGGGAGGTTACAGACCCAGTACTTC
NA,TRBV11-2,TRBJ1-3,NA,CASSLVGGISGNTIYF,TGTGCCAGCAGCTTAGTGGGGGGCATCTCTGGAAACACCATATATTTT
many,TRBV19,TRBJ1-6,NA,CASSIFGQNNSPLHF,TGTGCCAGTAGTATATTTGGACAGAACAATTCACCCCTCCACTTT
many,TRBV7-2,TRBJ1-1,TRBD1,CASRFGQGEAFF,TGTGCCAGCAGATTTGGACAGGGTGAAGCTTTCTTT
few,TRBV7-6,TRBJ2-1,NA,CASSQGHAPNEQFF,TGTGCCAGCAGCCAGGGACACGCACCCAATGAGCAGTTCTTC
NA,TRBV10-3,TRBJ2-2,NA,CATSDLGGTGELFF,TGTGCCACCAGTGATTTGGGGGGCACCGGGGAGCTGTTTTTT
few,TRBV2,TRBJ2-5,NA,CASSERRTLKETQYF,TGTGCCAGCAGTGAACGGCGGACACTTAAAGAGACCCAGTACTTC
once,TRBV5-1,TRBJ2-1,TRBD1,CASSLSNRGENEQFF,TGCGCCAGCAGCTTGAGTAACAGGGGGGAAAATGAGCAGTTCTTC
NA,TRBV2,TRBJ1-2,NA,CASSPGGDGYTF,TGTGCCAGCTCACCAGGAGGGGATGGCTACACCTTC
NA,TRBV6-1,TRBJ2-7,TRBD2,CASGASGTGEQYF,TGTGCCAGCGGGGCTAGCGGGACTGGTGAGCAGTACTTC
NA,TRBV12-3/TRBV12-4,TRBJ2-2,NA,CASRPFSGAGELFF,TGTGCCAGCAGACCCTTCTCGGGCGCCGGGGAGCTGTTTTTT
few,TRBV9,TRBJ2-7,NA,CASSVDSSSYEQYF,TGTGCCAGCAGCGTAGACTCAAGCTCCTACGAGCAGTACTTC
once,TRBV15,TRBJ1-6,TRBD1,CATSRPGTGSYNSPLHF,TGTGCCACCAGCAGACCCGGGACAGGGAGCTATAATTCACCCCTCCACTTT
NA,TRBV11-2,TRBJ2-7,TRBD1,CASSAYPGGSSYEQYF,TGTGCCAGCAGCGCATACCCAGGGGGCAGCTCCTACGAGCAGTACTTC
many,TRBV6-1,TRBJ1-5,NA,CASSEAGGAGQPQHF,TGTGCCAGCAGTGAAGCCGGGGGGGCAGGGCAGCCCCAGCATTTT
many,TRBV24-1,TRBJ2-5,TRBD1,CATSATGTGHNVETQYF,TGTGCCACGTCTGCTACCGGGACAGGGCATAATGTTGAGACCCAGTACTTC
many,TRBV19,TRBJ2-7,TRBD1,CASSIGTDPYEQYF,TGTGCCAGTAGTATTGGGACAGATCCCTACGAGCAGTACTTC
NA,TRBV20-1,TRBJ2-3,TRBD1,CSAADRGNTDTQYF,TGCAGTGCCGCCGACAGGGGTAATACAGATACGCAGTATTTT
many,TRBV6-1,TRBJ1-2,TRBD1,CASSPTGGMGYTF,TGTGCCAGCAGTCCAACAGGGGGCATGGGCTACACCTTC
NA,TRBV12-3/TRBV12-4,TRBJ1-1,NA,CASSNRHGNTEAFF,TGTGCCAGCAGTAACCGACACGGGAACACTGAAGCTTTCTTT
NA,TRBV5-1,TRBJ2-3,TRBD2,CASSFGLAGVLTDTQYF,TGCGCCAGCAGCTTCGGCCTAGCGGGAGTTTTGACAGATACGCAGTATTTT
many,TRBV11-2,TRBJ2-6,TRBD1,CASSWTGTGANVLTF,TGTGCCAGCAGCTGGACAGGTACTGGGGCCAACGTCCTGACTTTC
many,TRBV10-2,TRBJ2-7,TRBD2,CASSDAGEGEQYF,TGCGCCAGCAGTGACGCGGGAGAGGGCGAGCAGTACTTC
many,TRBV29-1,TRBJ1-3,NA,CSVVMARGAPSGNTIYF,TGCAGCGTTGTAATGGCTCGCGGGGCACCCTCTGGAAACACCATATATTTT
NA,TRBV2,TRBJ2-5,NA,CASRQGSRLQETQYF,TGTGCCAGCAGGCAGGGGTCCCGCTTACAAGAGACCCAGTACTTC
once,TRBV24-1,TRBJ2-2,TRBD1,CASSPRGQGLTGELFF,TGTGCCAGCAGCCCAAGGGGACAGGGTTTGACCGGGGAGCTGTTTTTT
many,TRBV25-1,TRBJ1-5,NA,CATVNQPQHF,TGTGCCACCGTTAATCAGCCCCAGCATTTT
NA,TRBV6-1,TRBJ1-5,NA,CASKSPTSNQPQHF,TGTGCCAGCAAATCCCCTACTAGCAATCAGCCCCAGCATTTT
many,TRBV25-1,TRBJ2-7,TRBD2,CASSEDETSGRREQYF,TGTGCCAGCAGTGAGGATGAGACTAGCGGGAGGAGGGAGCAGTACTTC
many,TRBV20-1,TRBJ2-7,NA,CSASQDSTYEQYF,TGCAGTGCTAGCCAGGACTCGACCTACGAGCAGTACTTC
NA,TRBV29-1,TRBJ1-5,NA,CSANTGVAQPQHF,TGCAGCGCAAACACGGGCGTGGCTCAGCCCCAGCATTTT
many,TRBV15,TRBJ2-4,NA,CATSRTGGNKNIQYF,TGTGCCACCAGCAGGACAGGCGGAAACAAAAACATTCAGTACTTC
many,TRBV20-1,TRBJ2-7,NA,CSARGSAEQYF,TGCAGTGCTAGAGGGAGCGCCGAGCAGTACTTC
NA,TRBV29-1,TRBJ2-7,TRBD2,CSVVQASGRTTYEQYF,TGCAGCGTTGTTCAGGCTAGCGGGAGGACTACCTACGAGCAGTACTTC
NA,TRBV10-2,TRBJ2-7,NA,CASSDSGTPRDEQYF,TGCGCCAGCAGTGACTCAGGGACGCCGAGAGACGAGCAGTACTTC
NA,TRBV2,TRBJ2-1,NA,CASSTGLGNNEQFF,TGTGCCAGCAGTACCGGACTGGGGAACAATGAGCAGTTCTTC
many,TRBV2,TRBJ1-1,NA,CASSEVGSEAFF,TGTGCCAGCAGTGAAGTGGGGTCAGAAGCTTTCTTT
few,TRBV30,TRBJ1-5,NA,CAWSQGIGQPQHF,TGTGCCTGGAGTCAGGGGATCGGTCAGCCCCAGCATTTT
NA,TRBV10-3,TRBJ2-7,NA,CAISERDGSDEQYF,TGTGCCATCAGTGAAAGGGACGGATCAGACGAGCAGTACTTC
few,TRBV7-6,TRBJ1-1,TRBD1,CASSLGQGVEAFF,TGTGCCAGCAGCTTAGGGCAGGGGGTTGAAGCTTTCTTT
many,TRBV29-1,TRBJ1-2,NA,CSSEGHSNYGYTF,TGCAGCAGTGAGGGGCATTCAAACTATGGCTACACCTTC
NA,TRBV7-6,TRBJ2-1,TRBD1,CASSQGGGRLFSYNEQFF,TGTGCTAGCAGTCAAGGGGGCGGAAGATTGTTCTCCTACAATGAGCAGTTCTTC
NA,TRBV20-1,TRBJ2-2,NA,CSAPEQSTGELFF,TGCAGTGCTCCAGAACAGAGCACCGGGGAGCTGTTTTTT
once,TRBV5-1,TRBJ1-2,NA,CASSLTGRNYGYTF,TGCGCCAGCAGCTTGACCGGCCGGAACTATGGCTACACCTTC
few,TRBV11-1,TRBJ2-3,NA,CASSLLQTDRDTQYF,TGTGCCAGCAGCTTACTCCAGACAGACCGAGATACGCAGTATTTT
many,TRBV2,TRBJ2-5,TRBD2,CASSEIAGARGETQYF,TGTGCCAGCAGTGAAATAGCGGGGGCAAGGGGAGAGACCCAGTACTTC
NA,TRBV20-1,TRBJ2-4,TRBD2,CSARALAGLNIQYF,TGCAGTGCTAGAGCACTAGCGGGACTAAACATTCAGTACTTC
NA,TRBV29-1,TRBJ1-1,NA,CSPQGTMNTEAFF,TGCAGCCCCCAGGGGACGATGAACACTGAAGCTTTCTTT
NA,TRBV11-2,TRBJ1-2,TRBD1,CASSPNRGQGDYGYTF,TGCGCCAGCAGCCCGAACCGGGGACAGGGGGACTATGGCTACACCTTC
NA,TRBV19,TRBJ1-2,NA,CAGSILGGSNYGYTF,TGTGCCGGTAGTATACTAGGCGGATCAAACTATGGCTACACCTTC
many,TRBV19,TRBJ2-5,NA,CASSIGRQTRETQYF,TGTGCCAGTAGTATAGGTCGACAGACGAGAGAGACCCAGTACTTC
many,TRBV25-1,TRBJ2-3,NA,CASSDDREADTQYF,TGTGCCAGCAGTGATGACAGGGAGGCAGATACGCAGTATTTT